This TCR beta chain was identified in a study of cytomegalovirus exposure and HLA in healthy donors. A multiplex PCR was run with 60 Vbeta primers and 13 Jbeta primers. The protocol was immunoSEQ multiplex PCR, while the TCRdb copy is restricted to in-frame clones and leaves out a portion. The profile shows 160,000 or so clones, roughly 79% of them singletons. The CDR3 is made up of 15 amino acids. Germline CDR1 PRHDT, CDR2 FYEKMQ (reference sequence). V was pared by 4 bases and J by 6 bases, with 11 bases of the junction left unmatched. The chain carries TRBV13 and TRBJ1-1, with 7 bases lining up with TRBD1. The sample was PBMCs. The TCR sequence derives from a woman between 50 and 59 years old in good health and CMV-seronegative. The CDR3 loop reads CASSSPTQGFPEAFF. The CDR3 DNA reads TGTGCCAGCAGCTCCCCAACACAGGGGTTCCCTGAAGCTTTCTTT.